This TCR beta chain was retrieved from a study of CD8+CD57+ T cells in acquired aplastic anemia. Study as a whole: DNA from sorted CD4+ and CD8+ cells averaged approximately 3.5 ug.

Trimming removed 0 bases at V and 5 bases at J, with 13 bases between. The CDR3 loop spans 15 amino acids. Germline V CDR1 and CDR2: MGHRA, YSYEKL. Genomic DNA served as template for TCR beta VDJ and CDR3 profiling. From the reads, TCRdb called clonotypes with MiXCR, one entry per CDR3 protein. Of approximately 130,000 distinct CDR3 sequences listed, about 60% were seen once; the top ten hold approximately 28%. Patients included in sequencing had previously demonstrated CD8+CD57+ cell expansion by flow cytometry. Each patient had severe acquired aplastic anemia. This clonotype was observed a few times. Its target is unknown. Regarding the study as a whole: Overlapping CD8+ CDR3 repertoires of patients and controls contained around 31 shared sequences.

Sequencing input: sorted CD4+, CD8+, or CD8+CD57+ T cells (not recorded which) from PBMCs. The TCR sequence derives from a human donor with aplastic anemia. The chain uses TRBV4-1 and TRBJ2-5; a possible D gene is TRBD1 (6 bases). CDR3 sequence: CASSQDPGAWETQYF. The CDR3 DNA reads as TGCGCCAGCAGCCAAGATCCAGGGGCGTGGGAGACCCAGTACTTC.